Sequencing of this TCR beta chain was carried out in a study of control samples from healthy donors and cancer patients. Concerning this clone itself: The junction and the germline gene differ at one end; a read error may be behind it.

The CDR3 loop spans 12 amino acids. The germline V gene has CDR1 SGHAT and CDR2 FQNNGV. The table came from immunoSEQ multiplex PCR; TCRdb's copy has only in-frame clones and leaves some out. This sample contains around 190,000 clones. This chain connects TRBV11-2 to TRBJ2-7; D ambiguous. This receptor was obtained from a woman younger than 45 in good health. The sample taken for sequencing was blood. Here the CDR3 DNA reads TGTGCCAGCAGCCTTCGACCCGGGCCGGGCGCCTTC. This sequence encodes CASSLRPGPGAF. Variable domain in full (rest from reference TRBV11-2 and TRBJ2-7): EAGVAQSPRYKIIEKRQSVAFWCNPISGHATLYWYQQILGQGPKLLIQFQNNGVVDDSQLPKDRFSAERLKGVDSTLKIQPAKLEDSAVYLCASSLRPGPGAFGPGTRLTVT.